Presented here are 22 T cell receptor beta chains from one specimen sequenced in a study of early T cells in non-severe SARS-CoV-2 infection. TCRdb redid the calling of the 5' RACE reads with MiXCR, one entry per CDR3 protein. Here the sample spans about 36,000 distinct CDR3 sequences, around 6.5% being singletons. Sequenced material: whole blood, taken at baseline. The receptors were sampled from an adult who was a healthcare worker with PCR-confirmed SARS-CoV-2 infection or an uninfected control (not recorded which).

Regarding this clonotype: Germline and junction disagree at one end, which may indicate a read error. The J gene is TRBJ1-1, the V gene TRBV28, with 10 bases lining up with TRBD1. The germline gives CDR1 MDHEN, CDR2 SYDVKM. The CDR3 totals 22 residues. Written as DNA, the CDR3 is TGTGCCTGCAGTTTAGACCTCTTCACCGGGACAGGGGCCGGGGTGATGAACACTGAAGCTTTCTTT. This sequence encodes CACSLDLFTGTGAGVMNTEAFF. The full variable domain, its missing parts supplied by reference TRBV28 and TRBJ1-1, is DVKVTQSSRYLVKRTGEKVFLECVQDMDHENMFWYRQDPGLGLRLIYFSYDVKMKEKGDIPEGYSVSREKKERFSLILESASTNQTSMYLCACSLDLFTGTGAGVMNTEAFFGQGTRLTVV.

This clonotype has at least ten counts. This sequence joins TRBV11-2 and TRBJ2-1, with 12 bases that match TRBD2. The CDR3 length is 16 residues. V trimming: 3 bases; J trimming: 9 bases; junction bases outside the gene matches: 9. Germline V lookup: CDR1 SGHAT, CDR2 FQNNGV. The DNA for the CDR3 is TGTGCCAGCAGCTTCCGGACTAGCGGGGCCCTCGGTGAGCAGTTCTTC. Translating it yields CASSFRTSGALGEQFF. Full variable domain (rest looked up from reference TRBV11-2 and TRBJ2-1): EAGVAQSPRYKIIEKRQSVAFWCNPISGHATLYWYQQILGQGPKLLIQFQNNGVVDDSQLPKDRFSAERLKGVDSTLKIQPAKLEDSAVYLCASSFRTSGALGEQFFGPGTRLTVL.

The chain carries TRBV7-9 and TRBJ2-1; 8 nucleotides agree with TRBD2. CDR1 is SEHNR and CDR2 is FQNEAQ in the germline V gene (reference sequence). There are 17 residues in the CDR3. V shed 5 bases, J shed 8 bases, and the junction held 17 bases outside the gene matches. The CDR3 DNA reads TGTGCCAGCAGCGAATCGAACAAGGGACTAGTTGTCGATGAGCAGTTCTTC. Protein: CASSESNKGLVVDEQFF.

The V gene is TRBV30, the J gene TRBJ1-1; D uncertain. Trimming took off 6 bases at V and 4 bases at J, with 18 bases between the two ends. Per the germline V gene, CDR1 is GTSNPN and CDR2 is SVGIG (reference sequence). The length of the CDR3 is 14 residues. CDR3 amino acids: CACGILGISTEAFF. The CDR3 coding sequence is TGTGCCTGCGGAATTTTGGGGATCTCCACTGAAGCTTTCTTT.

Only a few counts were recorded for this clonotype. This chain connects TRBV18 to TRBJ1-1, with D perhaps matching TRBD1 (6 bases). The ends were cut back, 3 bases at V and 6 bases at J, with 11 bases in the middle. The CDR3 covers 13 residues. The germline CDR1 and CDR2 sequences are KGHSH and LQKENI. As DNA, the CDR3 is TGTGCCAGCTCACCCGACAGGTACTCTGAAGCTTTCTTT. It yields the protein CASSPDRYSEAFF.

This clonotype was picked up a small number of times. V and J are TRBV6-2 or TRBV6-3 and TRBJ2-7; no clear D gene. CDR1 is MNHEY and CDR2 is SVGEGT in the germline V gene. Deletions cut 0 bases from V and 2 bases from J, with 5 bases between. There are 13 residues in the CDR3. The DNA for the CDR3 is TGTGCCAGCAGTTACTCTCGGACCTACGAGCAGTACTTC. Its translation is CASSYSRTYEQYF.

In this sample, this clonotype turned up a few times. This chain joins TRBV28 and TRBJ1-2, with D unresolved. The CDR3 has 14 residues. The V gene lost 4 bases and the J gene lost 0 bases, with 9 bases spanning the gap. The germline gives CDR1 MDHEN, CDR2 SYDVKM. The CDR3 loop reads CASSSWQANYGYTF. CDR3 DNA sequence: TGTGCCAGCAGTTCCTGGCAAGCTAACTATGGCTACACCTTC.

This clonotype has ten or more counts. CDR3 region: CASSLTGTSVTDTQYF. The CDR3 DNA sequence: TGTGCCAGCAGCTTAACGGGGACTAGCGTCACAGATACGCAGTATTTT. This chain links TRBV7-3 with TRBJ2-3; 10 nucleotides line up with TRBD2. CDR1 SGHTA and CDR2 FQGTGA come from the germline V gene. The trim removed 0 bases at V and 2 bases at J, leaving 2 bases unmatched. There are 16 residues in the CDR3.

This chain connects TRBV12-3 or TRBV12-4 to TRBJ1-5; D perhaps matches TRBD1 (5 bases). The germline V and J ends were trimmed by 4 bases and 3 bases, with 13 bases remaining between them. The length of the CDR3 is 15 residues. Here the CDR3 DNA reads TGTGCCAGCAGTTCCCAGCGGGGGTCCAATCAGCCCCAGCATTTT. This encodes CASSSQRGSNQPQHF.

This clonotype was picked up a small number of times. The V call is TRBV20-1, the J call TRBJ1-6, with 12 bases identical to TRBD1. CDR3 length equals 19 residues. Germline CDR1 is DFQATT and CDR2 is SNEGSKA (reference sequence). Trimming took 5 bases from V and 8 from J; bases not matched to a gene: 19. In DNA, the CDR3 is TGCAGTGCTCCAAACCCCCCCGGGACAGGGGGCTCCCTTCATTCACCCCTCCACTTT. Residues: CSAPNPPGTGGSLHSPLHF.

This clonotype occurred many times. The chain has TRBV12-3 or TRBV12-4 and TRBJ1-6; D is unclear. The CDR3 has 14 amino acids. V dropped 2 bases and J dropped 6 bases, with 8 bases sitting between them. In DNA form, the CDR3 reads TGTGCCAGCAGTTTAAGCAGTTCTAATTCACCCCTCCACTTT. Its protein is CASSLSSSNSPLHF.

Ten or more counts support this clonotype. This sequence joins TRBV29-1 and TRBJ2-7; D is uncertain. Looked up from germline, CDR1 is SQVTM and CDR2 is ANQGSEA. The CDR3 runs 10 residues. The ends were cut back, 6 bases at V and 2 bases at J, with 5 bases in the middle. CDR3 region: CSVGTYEQYF. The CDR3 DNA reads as TGCAGCGTAGGGACCTACGAGCAGTACTTC.

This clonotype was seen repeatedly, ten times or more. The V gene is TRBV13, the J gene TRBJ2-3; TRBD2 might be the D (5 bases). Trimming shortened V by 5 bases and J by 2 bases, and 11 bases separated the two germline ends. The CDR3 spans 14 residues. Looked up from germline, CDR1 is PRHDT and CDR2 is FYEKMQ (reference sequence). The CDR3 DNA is TGTGCCAGCAGCAAAGCGGAGATCACAGATACGCAGTATTTT. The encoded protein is CASSKAEITDTQYF.

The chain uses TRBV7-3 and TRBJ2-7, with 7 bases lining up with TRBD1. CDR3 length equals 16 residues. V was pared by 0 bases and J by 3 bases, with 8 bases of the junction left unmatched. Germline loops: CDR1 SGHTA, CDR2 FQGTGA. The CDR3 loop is CASSLTGTASGYEQYF. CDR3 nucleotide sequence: TGTGCCAGCAGCTTAACCGGGACAGCGTCTGGCTACGAGCAGTACTTC.

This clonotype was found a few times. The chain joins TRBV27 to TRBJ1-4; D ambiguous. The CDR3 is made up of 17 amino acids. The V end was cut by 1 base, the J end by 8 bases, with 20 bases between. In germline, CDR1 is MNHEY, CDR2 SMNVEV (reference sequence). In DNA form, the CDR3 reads TGTGCCAGCAGTTTATTAACCCCCACCGGGGAACTCGAAAAACTGTTTTTT. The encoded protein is CASSLLTPTGELEKLFF. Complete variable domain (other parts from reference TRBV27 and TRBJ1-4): EAQVTQNPRYLITVTGKKLTVTCSQNMNHEYMSWYRQDPGLGLRQIYYSMNVEVTDKGDVPEGYKVSRKEKRNFPLILESPSPNQTSLYFCASSLLTPTGELEKLFFGSGTQLSVL.

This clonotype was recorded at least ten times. The CDR3 region is CASSPPRGFYNEQFF. CDR3 coding DNA: TGTGCCAGCAGTCCCCCCCGGGGTTTCTACAATGAGCAGTTCTTC. The chain combines TRBV28 with TRBJ2-1; tentative D call: TRBD2 (5 bases). Trimming pared 5 bases from V and 3 bases from J, leaving 14 bases between. Germline V CDR1 and CDR2: MDHEN, SYDVKM. The CDR3 is 15 residues long.

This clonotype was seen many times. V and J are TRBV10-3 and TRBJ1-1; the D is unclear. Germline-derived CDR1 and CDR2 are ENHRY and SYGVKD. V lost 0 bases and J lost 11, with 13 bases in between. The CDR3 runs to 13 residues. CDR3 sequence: CAISESTALGAFF. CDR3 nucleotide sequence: TGTGCCATCAGTGAGTCGACCGCGCTAGGGGCTTTCTTT.

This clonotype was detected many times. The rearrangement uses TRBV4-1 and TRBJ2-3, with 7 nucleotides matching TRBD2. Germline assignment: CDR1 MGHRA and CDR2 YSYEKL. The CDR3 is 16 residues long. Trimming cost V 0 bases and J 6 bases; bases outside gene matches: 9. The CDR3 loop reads CASSQEATGGGDTQYF. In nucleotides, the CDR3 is TGCGCCAGCAGCCAAGAGGCAACGGGAGGAGGCGATACGCAGTATTTT.

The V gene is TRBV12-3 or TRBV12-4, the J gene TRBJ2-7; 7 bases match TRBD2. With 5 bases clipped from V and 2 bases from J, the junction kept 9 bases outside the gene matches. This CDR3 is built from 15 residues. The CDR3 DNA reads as TGTGCCAGCAGTAACCCGGGACTATCTGCCTACGAGCAGTACTTC. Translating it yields CASSNPGLSAYEQYF.

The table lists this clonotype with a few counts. The DNA for the CDR3 is TGCAGTGTTCTCTCAGGGGGCCAGGGCGAGCAGTACTTC. Translating gives CSVLSGGQGEQYF. The gene calls are TRBV20-1 and TRBJ2-7, with 8 positions matching TRBD1. The CDR3 has 13 amino acids. V was pared by 7 bases and J by 6 bases, with 11 bases of the junction left unmatched. The germline gives CDR1 DFQATT, CDR2 SNEGSKA (reference sequence).

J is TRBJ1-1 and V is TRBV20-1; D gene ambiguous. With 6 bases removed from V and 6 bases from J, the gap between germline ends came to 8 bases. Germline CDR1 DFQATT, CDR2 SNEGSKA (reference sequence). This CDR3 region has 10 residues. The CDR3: CSAGRSEAFF. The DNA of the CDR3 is TGCAGTGCCGGACGCTCTGAAGCTTTCTTT.

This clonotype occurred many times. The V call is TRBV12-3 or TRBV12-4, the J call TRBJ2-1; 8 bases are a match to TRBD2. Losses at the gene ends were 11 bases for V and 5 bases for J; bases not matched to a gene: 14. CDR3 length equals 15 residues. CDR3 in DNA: TGTGCCTTCTCAAGAGATAGCGGGGCTCACAATGAGCAGTTCTTC. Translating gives CAFSRDSGAHNEQFF.